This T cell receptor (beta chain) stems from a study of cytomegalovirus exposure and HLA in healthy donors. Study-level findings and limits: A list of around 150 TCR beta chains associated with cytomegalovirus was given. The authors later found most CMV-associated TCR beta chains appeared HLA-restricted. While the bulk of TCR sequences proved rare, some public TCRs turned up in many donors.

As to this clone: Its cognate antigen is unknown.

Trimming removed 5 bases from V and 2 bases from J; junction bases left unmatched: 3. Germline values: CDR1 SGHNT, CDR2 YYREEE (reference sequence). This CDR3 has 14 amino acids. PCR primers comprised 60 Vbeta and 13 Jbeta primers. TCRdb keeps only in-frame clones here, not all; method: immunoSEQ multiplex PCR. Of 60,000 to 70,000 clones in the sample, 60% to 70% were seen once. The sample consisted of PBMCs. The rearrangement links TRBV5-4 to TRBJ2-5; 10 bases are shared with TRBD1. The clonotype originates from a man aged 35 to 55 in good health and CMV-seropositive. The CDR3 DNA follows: TGTGCCAGCAGACGGGACAGGGGACAAGAGACCCAGTACTTC. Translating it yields CASRRDRGQETQYF.